This TCR beta chain was recorded in a study of T cell repertoires in MIS-A myocarditis. Data came from immunoSEQ multiplex PCR; TCRdb stores just in-frame clones and leaves some out. The sample records 14,000 to 15,000 clones, around 69% being singletons. Germline CDR1 reads SGHRS; CDR2 reads YFSETQ. The V gene end was trimmed by 0 bases and the J gene end by 1 base; junction bases not matched to a gene: 8. The CDR3 consists of 17 residues. This clone was recorded once. The TCR sequence derives from a man aged 18 to 30 with fulminant myocarditis from multisystem inflammatory syndrome in adults (MIS-A) after COVID-19. The source material was left ventricle heart tissue obtained at autopsy. This rearrangement joins TRBV5-1 to TRBJ1-1, with TRBD1 matching over 8 bases. The CDR3: CASSLEGTGGGNTEAFF. The CDR3 DNA reads TGCGCCAGCAGCTTGGAGGGGACAGGAGGCGGGAACACTGAAGCTTTCTTT.